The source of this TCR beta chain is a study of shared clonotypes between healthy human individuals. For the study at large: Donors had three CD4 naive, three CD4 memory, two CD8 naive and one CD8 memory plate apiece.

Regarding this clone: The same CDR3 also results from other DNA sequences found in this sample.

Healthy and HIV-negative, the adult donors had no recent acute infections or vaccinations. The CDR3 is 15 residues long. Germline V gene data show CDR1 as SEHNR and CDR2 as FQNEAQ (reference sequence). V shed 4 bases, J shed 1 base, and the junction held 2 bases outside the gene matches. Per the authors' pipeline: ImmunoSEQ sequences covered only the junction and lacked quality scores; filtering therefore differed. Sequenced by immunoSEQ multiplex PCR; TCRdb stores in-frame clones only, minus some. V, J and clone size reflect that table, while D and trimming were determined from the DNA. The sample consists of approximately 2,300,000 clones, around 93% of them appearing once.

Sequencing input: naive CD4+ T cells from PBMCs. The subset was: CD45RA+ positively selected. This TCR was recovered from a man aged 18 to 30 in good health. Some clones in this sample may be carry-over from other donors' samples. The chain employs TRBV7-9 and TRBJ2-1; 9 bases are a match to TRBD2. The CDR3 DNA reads TGTGCCAGCAGCTCTCTAGCGGGATCCTACAATGAGCAGTTCTTC. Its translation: CASSSLAGSYNEQFF.